The 12 T cell receptor beta chains reported below all come from one sample, sequenced in a study of blood T cells in healthy people across ages. Primers used in a second PCR of roughly 6 to 12 cycles were a sample-barcoded 5' primer and a J-beta primer mix. TCRdb called the 5' RACE reads again in MiXCR, with one record for every CDR3 protein. Found here are more than 1.4 million distinct CDR3 sequences, around two fifths of them singletons; the top ten hold approximately 7.9%. The specimen was blood. These receptors were taken from a woman under 30 in good health.

The chain combines TRBV4-1 with TRBJ2-1; D might be TRBD1 or TRBD2, each matching 5 bases. Trimming removed 4 bases from V and 2 bases from J, with 18 bases in between. The CDR3 extends over 17 amino acids. The V gene's germline CDR1 is MGHRA and CDR2 YSYEKL. CDR3 in DNA: TGCGCCAGCAGCCGAACTCTCACCGGGGACGCCTACAATGAGCAGTTCTTC. Protein sequence: CASSRTLTGDAYNEQFF.

The chain uses TRBV6-1 and TRBJ2-7; D tentatively fits TRBD1 or TRBD2 (5 bases each). This CDR3 has 16 residues. The germline V and J ends were trimmed by 9 bases and 5 bases, with 26 bases remaining between them. The germline V gene encodes CDR1 MNHNS and CDR2 SASEGT. The CDR3 here is CASGLLGAGPYHEQYF. DNA for the CDR3: TGTGCCAGTGGGCTCCTAGGGGCGGGCCCCTACCACGAGCAGTACTTC.

This clonotype was counted between two and nine times. The rearrangement links TRBV28 to TRBJ1-2; a weak D match, TRBD1 (5 bases). Trimming pared 3 bases from V and 13 bases from J, leaving 21 bases between. Per the germline V gene, CDR1 is MDHEN and CDR2 is SYDVKM. CDR3 length equals 14 residues. The CDR3 spells CASSFQGARRNFTF. The CDR3 DNA sequence: TGTGCCAGCAGTTTTCAGGGAGCCCGGCGTAACTTCACCTTC.

This clonotype was detected only a few times. This chain joins TRBV7-3 and TRBJ2-3; 7 bases are shared with TRBD2. The germline gives CDR1 SGHTA, CDR2 FQGTGA. V shed 1 base, J shed 2 bases, and the junction held 6 bases outside the gene matches. The CDR3 extends over 16 amino acids. The CDR3 DNA sequence: TGTGCCAGCAGCTTAATAGCGGGCGGAGCCACAGATACGCAGTATTTT. Amino acid sequence: CASSLIAGGATDTQYF.

In this sample, this clonotype turned up a few times. The chain uses TRBV20-1 and TRBJ2-5, with 12 bases identical to TRBD2. Losses at the gene ends were 3 bases for V and 8 bases for J; bases not matched to a gene: 10. From germline, CDR1 is DFQATT and CDR2 SNEGSKA (reference sequence). This CDR3 has 15 amino acids. The chain's CDR3 is CSASLGLAGRGTQYF. The CDR3 bases are TGCAGTGCTAGCCTCGGACTAGCGGGGAGGGGAACCCAGTACTTC.

A few counts support this clonotype. The V and J genes are TRBV6-2 or TRBV6-3 and TRBJ2-3; D uncertain. Deletions cut 2 bases from V and 8 bases from J, with 14 bases between. Germline V gives CDR1 MNHEY, CDR2 SVGEGT. This CDR3 has 14 amino acids. The DNA of the CDR3 is TGTGCCAGCAGTTACAGGCCCTCAGCCGGTACGCAGTATTTT. Translated: CASSYRPSAGTQYF.

The rearrangement joins TRBV28 to TRBJ1-4, with 7 nucleotides matching TRBD1. Germline V lookup: CDR1 MDHEN, CDR2 SYDVKM. V was clipped by 5 bases and J by 11 bases; unmatched bases: 11. The CDR3 is 14 residues long. Here the CDR3 reads CASSPRQGRDKLFF. The CDR3 coding sequence is TGTGCCAGCAGTCCCCGACAGGGACGGGACAAACTGTTTTTT. Complete variable domain (other parts from reference TRBV28 and TRBJ1-4): DVKVTQSSRYLVKRTGEKVFLECVQDMDHENMFWYRQDPGLGLRLIYFSYDVKMKEKGDIPEGYSVSREKKERFSLILESASTNQTSMYLCASSPRQGRDKLFFGSGTQLSVL.

V and J are TRBV28 and TRBJ2-3, with D maybe TRBD1 (5 bases). CDR3 length: 14 residues. V was shortened by 6 bases and J by 1 base, with 11 bases between the two germline ends. The germline V gene has CDR1 MDHEN and CDR2 SYDVKM. CDR3 residues: CASRWQGGTDTQYF. The CDR3 coding sequence is TGTGCCAGCAGATGGCAGGGCGGCACAGATACGCAGTATTTT.

The chain is built from TRBV10-3 and TRBJ2-7, with D unclear. The CDR3 extends over 12 amino acids. The V and J ends lost 11 bases and 0 bases respectively, with 11 bases between them. Germline-derived CDR1 and CDR2 are ENHRY and SYGVKD. The CDR3, as DNA: TGTGCCGCGAGCCCTAGCTCCTACGAGCAGTACTTC. Residues: CAASPSSYEQYF.

This clonotype appeared a few times. J is TRBJ2-5 and V is TRBV6-5, with D possibly being TRBD1 or TRBD2 (5 bases each). V dropped 6 bases and J dropped 5 bases, with 10 bases sitting between them. Germline CDR1 and CDR2: MNHEY and SVGAGI. The CDR3 spans 12 residues. The CDR3 loop is CASSYGTETQYF. The CDR3, as DNA: TGTGCCAGCAGCTATGGGACGGAGACCCAGTACTTC.

This clonotype was found a few times. V is TRBV7-6 and J is TRBJ2-1; D assignment may be TRBD1 or TRBD2 (6 bases each). The CDR3 runs 15 residues. Trimming took off 5 bases at V and 7 bases at J, with 18 bases between the two ends. CDR1 SGHVS and CDR2 FNYEAQ come from the germline V gene. The DNA of the CDR3 is TGTGCCAGCAGCGGTCTGGAGGGGGGTTTGAATGAGCAGTTCTTC. The encoded protein is CASSGLEGGLNEQFF. The variable domain in full, with the rest retrieved from reference TRBV7-6 and TRBJ2-1, is GAGVSQSPRYKVTKRGQDVALRCDPISGHVSLYWYRQALGQGPEFLTYFNYEAQQDKSGLPNDRFSAERPEGSISTLTIQRTEQRDSAMYRCASSGLEGGLNEQFFGPGTRLTVL.

This clonotype was seen a single time. The chain recombines TRBV28 with TRBJ2-5; D is undetermined. This CDR3 has 12 amino acids. V shed 6 bases and J shed 4 bases, with 9 bases lying between them. The germline gives CDR1 MDHEN, CDR2 SYDVKM. The CDR3 DNA reads TGTGCCAGCAGGCGCAATTTAGAGACCCAGTACTTC. It encodes CASRRNLETQYF.